This T cell receptor beta chain is from a study of blood T cell repertoires in COVID-19. For the study at large: Spain, Italy and the United States supplied samples that represented acute and convalescent COVID-19. T cells, B-cell-depleted T cells, or PBMCs provided the cDNA or gDNA that served as material.

In its sample, this clone was seen once. Germline trimming cut 3 bases from V and 3 bases from J; bases unmatched to any gene: 12. This CDR3 contains 19 residues. CDR1 is SGHDT, CDR2 YYEEEE, per germline. Original processing notes: Reference gene primer amplification in the assay estimated nucleated cell counts. Only in-frame clones appear in the TCRdb table, and some are missing; sequencing was by immunoSEQ multiplex PCR. V and J calls and clone size are given by that table; D and trimming were obtained from the DNA. The sample holds around 280,000 clones, approximately 86% seen once. This TCR derives from a woman aged 45-65 years with active or convalescent COVID-19. The chain recombines TRBV5-6 with TRBJ2-2; 12 nucleotides match TRBD2. The sequenced material came from peripheral blood. Here the CDR3 DNA reads TGTGCCAGCAGCTGGAGGGGACTAGCGGGCCCGGAGGACACCGGGGAGCTGTTTTTT. Translating it yields CASSWRGLAGPEDTGELFF.